One T cell receptor beta chain is described in this entry. The CDR3 extends over 16 amino acids. The V end lost 4 bases, the J end lost 0 bases, and 16 bases lay between the germline ends. CDR1 and CDR2 from the germline V gene are MNHEY and SMNVEV (reference sequence). This entry comes from a study of CD8 T cells in Susac syndrome. After extraction with the RNeasy kit, roughly 0.45 to 1 ug of the RNA was reverse transcribed using random hexamers. TCRdb passed the immunoSEQ multiplex PCR reads through MiXCR, listing each CDR3 protein once. Of about 400,000 distinct CDR3 sequences listed, approximately 85% are singletons.

The V gene is TRBV27, the J gene TRBJ2-7, with a tentative D call TRBD2 (5 bases). The sequence derives from a human donor with multiple sclerosis. Material for sequencing was CD8+ T cells from PBMCs. The CDR3 DNA is TGTGCCAGCAGTTCCGCCTCTAGCTCCTCCTCCTACGAGCAGTACTTC. Translation: CASSSASSSSSYEQYF.